This T cell receptor beta chain was captured in a study of blood T cell repertoires in COVID-19. Study as a whole: Samples came from the United States, Italy and Spain, spanning acute and convalescent COVID-19. T cells, B-cell-depleted T cells, or PBMCs provided the cDNA or gDNA that served as material.

In the original processing: Amplification of reference gene primers provided the estimated nucleated cell counts. The table came from immunoSEQ multiplex PCR; TCRdb's copy has only in-frame clones and leaves some out. V and J calls and clone size are copied from that table; D and trimming were computed from the DNA. Of a few hundred thousand clones in the sample, about nine tenths were seen once. This CDR3 has 14 amino acids. The V and J ends lost 4 bases and 6 bases respectively, with 12 bases between them. Germline CDR1 reads SGHTA; CDR2 reads FQGNSA. Enrollees, about 18 to 90 years old, lived in about two dozen US areas.

This clonotype originated in a woman in her thirties or forties who had been exposed to COVID-19. The sample was PBMCs or T cells enriched from blood (not recorded which). The V gene is TRBV7-2, the J gene TRBJ1-4; a weak D match, TRBD1 (5 bases). In DNA form, the CDR3 reads TGTGCCAGCAGCTCCAGGGTAGGGGATGAAAAACTGTTTTTT. Translation gives CASSSRVGDEKLFF. Variable domain in full (rest from reference TRBV7-2 and TRBJ1-4): GAGVSQSPSNKVTEKGKDVELRCDPISGHTALYWYRQSLGQGLEFLIYFQGNSAPDKSGLPSDRFSAERTGGSVSTLTIQRTQQEDSAVYLCASSSRVGDEKLFFGSGTQLSVL.